This T cell receptor beta chain was identified during a study of regulatory T cells in long-lasting Graves disease. Across the study: Positive TSH receptor antibodies alongside over 5 years of antithyroid drugs were what marked Graves' disease as persistent.

The sample's time point: persistent/refractory GD, antithyroid drugs over 5 years with positive TRAb. From PBMCs, RNA was extracted and then used to make the TCR library. According to the study, TCR beta libraries were built with iRepertoire HTBI primers and CDR3-region Arm-PCR. As originally analysed: Spanning all samples, the identified segments comprised over 50 TRBV and some 14 TRBJ. MiXCR, applied by TCRdb to the multiplex PCR reads, yields one record per CDR3 protein. TCRdb's processing, not the authors', yielded these V and J calls. The table records roughly 470,000 distinct CDR3 sequences, roughly 20% of them present only once. Overall study findings and caveats: When disease was persistent, TRBV28, TRBJ1-2 and TRBJ2-5 were the favored segments.

The V and J ends lost 3 bases and 5 bases respectively, with 15 bases between them. This CDR3 region has 15 residues. Germline assignment: CDR1 MNHEY and CDR2 SMNVEV (reference sequence). About this clonotype: Its antigen is as yet unknown.

The V call is TRBV27, the J call TRBJ2-3; D is perhaps TRBD2 (6 bases). This TCR was recovered from a female donor with Graves disease. The sample in question was peripheral blood mononuclear cells (PBMCs), obtained when the disease was refractory, from a patient treated with antithyroid drugs. CDR3 in amino acids: CASSFGGRQLDTQYF. The CDR3 nucleotides read TGTGCCAGCAGTTTCGGGGGACGTCAGCTAGATACGCAGTATTTT.